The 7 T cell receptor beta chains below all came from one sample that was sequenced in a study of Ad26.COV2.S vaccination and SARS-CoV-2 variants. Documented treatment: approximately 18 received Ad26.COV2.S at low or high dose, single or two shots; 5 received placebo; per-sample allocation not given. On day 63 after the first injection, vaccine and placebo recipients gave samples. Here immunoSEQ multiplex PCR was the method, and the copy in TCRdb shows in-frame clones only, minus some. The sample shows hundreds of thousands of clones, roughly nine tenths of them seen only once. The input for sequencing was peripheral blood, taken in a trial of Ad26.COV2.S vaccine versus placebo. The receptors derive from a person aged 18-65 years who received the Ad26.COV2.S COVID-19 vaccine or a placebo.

CDR3 sequence reads: CASSESFWGGKFF. Here the CDR3 DNA reads TGTGCCAGCAGTGAAAGTTTTTGGGGGGGAAAGTTCTTC. This rearrangement joins TRBV6-1 to TRBJ2-1, with 7 bases identical to TRBD2. CDR1 and CDR2 (germline): MNHNS, SASEGT. The CDR3 spans 13 residues. After removal of 2 bases from V and 14 bases from J, the junction contained 9 bases not matched to a gene.

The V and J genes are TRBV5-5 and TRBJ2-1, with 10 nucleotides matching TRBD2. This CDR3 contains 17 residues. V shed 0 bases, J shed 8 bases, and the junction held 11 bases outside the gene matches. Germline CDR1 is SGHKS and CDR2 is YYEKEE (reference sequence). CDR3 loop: CASSLAWLAGVYDEQFF. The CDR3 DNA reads TGTGCCAGCAGCTTGGCCTGGCTAGCGGGAGTGTACGATGAGCAGTTCTTC.

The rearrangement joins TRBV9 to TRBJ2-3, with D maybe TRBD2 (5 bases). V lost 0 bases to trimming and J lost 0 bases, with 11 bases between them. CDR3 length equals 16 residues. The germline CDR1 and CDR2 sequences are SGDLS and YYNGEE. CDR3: CASSVASRASTDTQYF. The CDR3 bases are TGTGCCAGCAGCGTAGCCTCGCGGGCTAGCACAGATACGCAGTATTTT. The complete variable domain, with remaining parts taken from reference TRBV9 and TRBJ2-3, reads DSGVTQTPKHLITATGQRVTLRCSPRSGDLSVYWYQQSLDQGLQFLIQYYNGEERAKGNILERFSAQQFPDLHSELNLSSLELGDSALYFCASSVASRASTDTQYFGPGTRLTVL.

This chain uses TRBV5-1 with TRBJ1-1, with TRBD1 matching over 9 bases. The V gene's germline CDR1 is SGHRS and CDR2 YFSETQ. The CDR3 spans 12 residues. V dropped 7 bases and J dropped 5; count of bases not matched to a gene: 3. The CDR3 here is CASRDRETEAFF. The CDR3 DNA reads TGCGCCAGCCGGGACAGGGAAACTGAAGCTTTCTTT.

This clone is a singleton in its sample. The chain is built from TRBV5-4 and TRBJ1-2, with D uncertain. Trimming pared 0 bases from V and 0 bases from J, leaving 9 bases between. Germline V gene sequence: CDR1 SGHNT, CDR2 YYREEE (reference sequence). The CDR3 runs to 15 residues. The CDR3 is CASSLVASANYGYTF. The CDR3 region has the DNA TGTGCCAGCAGCTTGGTAGCTTCAGCTAACTATGGCTACACCTTC.

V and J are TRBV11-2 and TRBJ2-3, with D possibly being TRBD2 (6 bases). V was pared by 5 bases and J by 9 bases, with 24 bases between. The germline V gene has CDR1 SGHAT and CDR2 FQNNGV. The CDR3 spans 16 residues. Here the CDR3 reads CASSPMLAETLRTQYF. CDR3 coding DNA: TGTGCCAGCAGCCCGATGTTAGCGGAGACCCTAAGGACGCAGTATTTT.

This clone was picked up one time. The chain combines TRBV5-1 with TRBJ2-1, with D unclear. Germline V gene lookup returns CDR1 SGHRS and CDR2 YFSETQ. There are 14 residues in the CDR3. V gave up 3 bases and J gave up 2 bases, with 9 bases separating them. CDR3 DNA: TGCGCCAGCAGCTGGGATACGCCCTACAATGAGCAGTTCTTC. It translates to CASSWDTPYNEQFF.